The rows below give T cell receptor beta chains drawn from one sample of a study of CD8 T cells in Susac syndrome. TCRdb called the immunoSEQ multiplex PCR reads again in MiXCR, with one record for every CDR3 protein. The sample lists around 120,000 distinct CDR3 sequences, around 92% seen once, with 0.093% in the top ten. Sequencing was done on a sample of CD4+ T cells from PBMCs. The receptors originated from a human donor with multiple sclerosis. Both conserved end residues are part of each CDR3. Fields, in order: CDR3 DNA, CDR3 protein, V gene, clone size, D gene, J gene. A D gene is named only where the DNA matches it firmly. The listing skips clone size in some rows; elsewhere it reads once, few, many or a size class.

TGTGCCAGCAGCTTAGCGAGGGGGGGACCTAATGAAAAACTGTTTTTT | CASSLARGGPNEKLFF | TRBV7-2 | . | . | TRBJ1-4
TGTGCCAGCTCACCAGCGGGGACATCTTACGAGCAGTACTTC | CASSPAGTSYEQYF | TRBV18 | . | . | TRBJ2-7
TGTGCCAGCAGACCCGGCGCGAGGCCCTCCTACAATGAGCAGTTCTTC | CASRPGARPSYNEQFF | TRBV6-2/TRBV6-3 | . | . | TRBJ2-1
TGTGCCAGCAGTCCACCAGGGACTTCTAAGGATTTCTTT | CASSPPGTSKDFF | TRBV25-1 | . | . | TRBJ1-1
TGTGCCAGCAGCGTAGCACACGGCTCCTACAATGAGCAGTTCTTC | CASSVAHGSYNEQFF | TRBV9 | . | . | TRBJ2-1
TGTGCCAGCAGCAACGGGACACGCGGGGAGCTGTTTTTT | CASSNGTRGELFF | TRBV21-1 | . | . | TRBJ2-2
TGTGCCACCAGTGACTCCCAGCGGGGGCCGAACACCGGGGAGCTGTTTTTT | CATSDSQRGPNTGELFF | TRBV24-1 | once | TRBD2 | TRBJ2-2
TGTGCCAGCAGTTTTCAGGGTACGTCCTACAATGAGCAGTTCTTC | CASSFQGTSYNEQFF | TRBV6-2/TRBV6-3 | . | . | TRBJ2-1
TGCAGACCACAAACGGGAGCGGACTATGGCTACACCTTC | CRPQTGADYGYTF | TRBV20-1 | . | . | TRBJ1-2
TGCAGTGCTAGAGCACAGGGGGATCAGCCCCAGCATTTT | CSARAQGDQPQHF | TRBV20-1 | . | TRBD1 | TRBJ1-5
TGTGCCAGCAGTCCGGGACTAGCGGGGATCACAGATACGCAGTATTTT | CASSPGLAGITDTQYF | TRBV28 | . | TRBD2 | TRBJ2-3
TGCAGCATCCGCCTCCCAGGGAAGGACGAGCAGTACTTC | CSIRLPGKDEQYF | TRBV29-1 | . | . | TRBJ2-7
TGTGCCAGCAGACCCACGAGGGGAGCAGGGGCGAATCAGCCCCAGCATTTT | CASRPTRGAGANQPQHF | TRBV12-3/TRBV12-4 | . | . | TRBJ1-5
TGTGCCAGCAGCTATGATACCTGGACCGCACTCAATGAAAAACTGTTTTTT | CASSYDTWTALNEKLFF | TRBV5-5 | . | . | TRBJ1-4
TGTGCCAGTAGTATAACGAGGGGACTAGCGGGGGGAAACGAGCAGTACTTC | CASSITRGLAGGNEQYF | TRBV19 | . | TRBD2 | TRBJ2-7
TGTGCCAGCTCACCACCCTCCGAAGAGACCCAGTACTTC | CASSPPSEETQYF | TRBV18 | . | . | TRBJ2-5
TGTGCCAGCGGGACAGGACTGAGAGAAAAACTGTTTTTT | CASGTGLREKLFF | TRBV27 | . | TRBD1 | TRBJ1-4
TGTGCCAGTAGTATCTACAGTACCAATCAGCCCCAGCATTTT | CASSIYSTNQPQHF | TRBV19 | . | . | TRBJ1-5
TGTGCCAGCAGCCAAGCTAGCAATCAGCCCCAGCATTTT | CASSQASNQPQHF | TRBV3-1 | . | . | TRBJ1-5
TGCGCCAGCAGCTTGCGAGTTTGGACTGAAGCTTTCTTT | CASSLRVWTEAFF | TRBV5-1 | . | . | TRBJ1-1
TGTGCCAGCAGTTCCGAGGGAACTGGGGCCAACGTCCTGACTTTC | CASSSEGTGANVLTF | TRBV6-2/TRBV6-3 | . | . | TRBJ2-6
TGTGCCTGGAGTCAGATGAACACTGAAGCTTTCTTT | CAWSQMNTEAFF | TRBV30 | . | . | TRBJ1-1
TGTGCCAGCAGCCCGATGGGACCAGAAGCTTTCTTT | CASSPMGPEAFF | TRBV3-1 | . | . | TRBJ1-1